The present T cell receptor (beta chain) was sequenced within a study of shared clonotypes between healthy human individuals (dated by TCRdb to between 2020 and 2021). For the study in its entirety: The cohort comprised a couple of women and a few men aged 18 to 49 years. To increase sequencing depth and limit assay-specific biases, TCR repertoire library preparation and sequencing were carried out by different laboratories using diverse techniques. To estimate repertoire size and how much clonotype sharing occurs between individuals, the study deeply sequenced the blood TCR repertoires of a handful of healthy adults. For each donor, three plates each were used for CD4 naive and CD4 memory, two plates were used for CD8 naive, and one plate was used for CD8 memory. Between about 0.94 and 8.9 billion PBMCs per donor were obtained by leukapheresis.

This clone was detected a few times. Its antigen remains unidentified. No much larger clone exists at a distance of one base, and base qualities are not known. Using the deep immunoSEQ assay, TCR CDR3 regions were amplified from genomic DNA by multiplex PCR. Extracted genomic DNA from each cell subset was spread evenly across all wells of several immunoSEQ 96-well plates, with each plate serving as a replicate. Each replicate PCR for sorted subsets received roughly 0.2 ug genomic DNA, equal to roughly 30,000 T cell genomes. The purified libraries were quantified using a Qubit 3.0 fluorometer, sized with a Bioanalyzer 2100, and then quantified again using the KAPA Library Quantification kit. Every immunoSEQ 96-well plate was sequenced on a dedicated single-read 150-cycle Illumina NextSeq 550 flow cell. The paper's processing steps were these. The immunoSEQ output contained only junctional sequences without quality scores, so filtering could not match that applied to full-length reads. Sequences were annotated with PyIR, a Python wrapper for IgBLAST v1.9, using IMGT germline references to assign V/J genes and CDR3. Reads were removed for weak V/J assignments (E-value above 1e-6), missing CDR3, stop codons, out-of-frame junctions, or ambiguous translated residues. V3J clonotypes were defined as sequences sharing the same inferred V gene, J gene, and CDR3 amino acid sequence. The percentage overlap between two repertoires was calculated by dividing the number of shared unique clonotypes by the size of the smaller repertoire. RTK rarefaction, the Chao1 estimator, and Recon v2.1 estimates of unobserved clonotypes were used to assess repertoire richness. OLGA was used to compute generation probabilities for all TCRbeta clonotypes that the gDNA method yielded from a handful of donors. This is the immuneACCESS table as TCRdb keeps it, with only in-frame sequences that have V and J called. A part of the clones is gone; compared with another copy, unresolved V genes explain less than half, and the rest is unexplained. V and J calls and clone size are those listed in that table; D and trimming were worked out from the DNA. This sample has 600,000 to 700,000 clones in its table, and around three quarters of those were observed once. The top ten constitute around 1.8% of the sample.

The donors were healthy, HIV-negative adults who had no recently reported acute infections or vaccinations. Every donor was a Caucasian adult residing in Nashville, Tennessee, USA. CD4+ T cells were enriched by magnetic negative selection; naive cells were then positively selected on CD45RA, and the negative fraction formed the memory subset. Blood was collected by leukapheresis, and PBMCs were isolated by Ficoll-Histopaque density gradient centrifugation and then cryopreserved in liquid nitrogen vapor phase. Analytical flow cytometry was used to check the purity and quantity of every magnetically sorted T cell population. From each sorted fraction, genomic DNA was isolated and quantified by UV absorbance on a Nanodrop 2000c. Here is what the overall study found, with its caveats: Because the study included a small number of donors, the genetic and exposure-history diversity represented was limited. Larger estimated clonotype richness was generally found for naive subsets than for memory subsets. Incomplete sequencing was indicated by rarefaction of sorted-subset datasets, despite the large sequencing depth. When a handful of donors were compared, the shared fraction of clonotypes was about 5% for naive CD4, 3% to 4% for naive CD8, about 2.5% for memory CD4, and about 0.36% for memory CD8. Pairwise subsampling indicated that sequencing depth was expected to affect the degree of clonotype sharing among donors. Compared with non-shared clonotypes, clonotypes shared by all four sorted-subset donors had higher generation probabilities. Only blood was sampled, and tissue TCR repertoires likely differ from those in blood.

This sequence was found in a woman in her twenties or thirties in good health. The material sequenced was memory CD4+ T cells sorted from blood. The label giving this sample's cell subset or site can be read as: CD45RA-negative fraction.

CDR3 region: CASSLMASGENEQFF. The nucleotide sequence reads as follows: TGCGCCAGCAGCTTAATGGCTAGCGGAGAAAATGAGCAGTTCTTC. This sequence uses TRBV5-1 and TRBJ2-1; TRBD2 aligns with 7 central bases. Measured from the cysteine to the phenylalanine, the CDR3 is 15 residues long. Of the read, only the CDR3 DNA is kept; its 45 bases are in frame from base 1. Ends trimmed: V by 2 bases, J by 7 bases; bases unmatched to a gene: 9. For CDR1 and CDR2, the germline V gene lists SGHRS and YFSETQ.